Following are 23 T cell receptor delta chains from one sample sequenced in a study of γδ T cells in repeated Plasmodium falciparum infection. TCRdb processed the multiplex PCR reads again with the CATT caller. The sample includes 55,000 to 70,000 delta-chain clones, 1.5% to 2% of them seen just once. Vgamma9/Vdelta2+ and Vdelta2-negative gammadelta T cells were flow-sorted from PBMC for bulk sequencing. The sample was gamma-delta T cells from blood. Source of these receptors: a pool of human donors (malaria-infected and uninfected, not separated).

This clone has more than one count but fewer than ten. TCRdb has a much larger clone's protein, which differs at residue 5 from the translation of this DNA, likely because of a read error; what is shown is the protein translated from the DNA. The V and J genes are TRDV1 and TRDJ1; possibly TRDD3 for D (6 bases). The CDR3 consists of 20 residues. Germline V lookup: CDR1 TSWWSYY, CDR2 QGS. The ends were cut back, 5 bases at V and 1 base at J, with 29 bases in the middle. CDR3 DNA sequence: TGTGCTCTTGGGCTCAGTTCGACTCCGAGGTCTGGGGTCGTCACCGATAAACTCATCTTT. It encodes CALGLSSTPRSGVVTDKLIF.

About this clone: TCRdb's protein, taken from a much larger clone, differs from this DNA's translation at residue 16, likely owing to a read error; the protein displayed comes from the DNA. CDR3 region: CALGLLPDVLGDQPNPDKLIF. For the CDR3, the DNA is TGTGCTCTTGGGCTCCTTCCTGACGTACTGGGGGACCAACCTAACCCCGATAAACTCATCTTT. The V gene is TRDV1, the J gene TRDJ1; 9 bases fit TRDD3. Germline matching of the DNA provided the J gene here, since TCRdb leaves it blank. This CDR3 is built from 21 residues. V shed 5 bases and J 3 bases; nucleotides not matched to a gene: 25. The germline V gene has CDR1 TSWWSYY and CDR2 QGS.

About this clone: It is likely a read error: a sequence one base away is far more abundant. The same CDR3 can be traced to other DNA sequences in this sample. The V call is TRDV1, the J call TRDJ1; 7 nucleotides align to TRDD3. Germline CDR1 TSWWSYY, CDR2 QGS. Trimming cost V 8 bases and J 0 bases; bases outside gene matches: 27. The CDR3 totals 21 residues. CDR3 nucleotide sequence: TGTGCTCTTTGGGCAGTACCGATACGACGTACTGGGGCCAAGTACACCGATAAACTCATCTTT. Its translation: CALWAVPIRRTGAKYTDKLIF.

As to this clone: A far larger clone is only one base removed, so a read error is likely. This CDR3 is also generated by other DNA sequences in the sample. This chain uses TRDV2 with TRDJ3; TRDD3 agrees at 8 bases. CDR1 GEAIGNYY and CDR2 EKD come from the germline V gene. CDR3 size: 20 residues. V lost 1 base and J lost 5; bases outside the gene matches: 15. The CDR3 reads CACDTFTGGYVNRDTRQMFF. For the CDR3, the DNA is TGTGCCTGTGACACGTTCACTGGGGGGTACGTTAACAGGGACACCCGACAGATGTTTTTC.

This clone showed up just a few times. TCRdb's listed protein matches a much larger clone and diverges from this DNA's translation at residue 14, likely through a read error; the protein shown comes from the DNA. This chain uses TRDV1 with TRDJ1; 10 bases fit TRDD3. No J segment appears in TCRdb, so it was assigned here by matching the sequence to germline. Germline V lookup: CDR1 TSWWSYY, CDR2 QGS. The J segment lost 1 base and the V segment lost 6 bases, leaving 20 bases of the junction unmatched. This CDR3 region has 20 residues. The CDR3 bases are TGTGCTCTTGGTGACTACCACAATTACTGGGGGATGTATTTCACCGATAAACTCATCTTT. Translated, it gives CALGDYHNYWGMYFTDKLIF.

About this clone itself: A far larger clone is one nucleotide away, so this likely arose from a read error. Additional DNA sequences in this sample encode the identical CDR3. The chain links TRDV2 to TRDJ1; D perhaps matches TRDD3 (5 bases). This CDR3 has 12 residues. Germline V CDR1 and CDR2: GEAIGNYY, EKD. In DNA form, the CDR3 reads TGTGCCTGTGACACCGGGGGCGATAAGCTCATCTTT. Amino acids: CACDTGGDKLIF.

The sample holds a few counts of this clone. A far larger clone is only one base removed, so a read error is likely. This sample also contains other DNA sequences that code for the same CDR3. The genes are TRDV1 and TRDJ1; a possible D gene is TRDD3 (6 bases). The J gene was missing in TCRdb and was found by matching the end of the DNA to germline. CDR3 length: 24 residues. The V end lost 1 base, the J end lost 2 bases, and 38 bases lay between the germline ends. Germline V gives CDR1 TSWWSYY, CDR2 QGS. In nucleotides, the CDR3 is TGTGCTCTTGGGGAACGGTCCTTCTCAAGATCCTGGGCTGGGGCTTCACTAAAAACCGATAAACTCATCTTT. Translated, it gives CALGERSFSRSWAGASLKTDKLIF.

There are many counts of this clone. One base separates it from a far larger clone, so it is likely a read error. The same CDR3 is also encoded by other DNA sequences in this sample. The chain uses TRDV2 and TRDJ1, with 7 bases that match TRDD3. Germline CDR1 is GEAIGNYY and CDR2 is EKD. J gave up 0 bases and V 0 bases, and 9 bases lay outside the gene matches. This CDR3 has 17 amino acids. CDR3 sequence: CACDTLLGDPYTDKLIF. Here the CDR3 DNA reads TGTGCCTGTGACACCTTATTGGGGGACCCATACACCGATAAACTCATCTTT.

This clone was recorded many times. The TCRdb protein, from a much larger clone, departs from this DNA's translation at residue 7, likely by read error; the protein shown derives from the DNA. The chain carries TRDV1 and TRDJ2, with D possibly being TRDD2 (6 bases). Trimming took off 0 bases at V and 0 bases at J, with 44 bases between the two ends. CDR1 TSWWSYY and CDR2 QGS come from the germline V gene. The CDR3 covers 28 residues. CDR3 region: CALGELLLAFPQRRTLVLSIALTAQLFF. Written as DNA, the CDR3 is TGTGCTCTTGGGGAACTATTATTGGCCTTCCCTCAACGGCGTACCTTAGTCCTCTCGATCGCTTTGACAGCACAACTCTTCTTT.

This clone was counted at least ten times. A far bigger clonotype differs at one base, so this is likely a read error. Additional DNA sequences in this sample encode the identical CDR3. The gene calls are TRDV1 and TRDJ1; 10 bases agree with TRDD3. The trim removed 3 bases at V and 2 bases at J, leaving 33 bases unmatched. This CDR3 contains 25 residues. Germline V gene lookup returns CDR1 TSWWSYY and CDR2 QGS. DNA for the CDR3: TGTGCTCTTGGGGACTCCCCTACAACGGAACCCCAACCCCGTACTGGGGGATTACCAACCGATAAACTCATCTTT. It specifies CALGDSPTTEPQPRTGGLPTDKLIF.

About this clone: This could be a read error, since a much larger clone is one nucleotide away. The chain links TRDV1 to TRDJ1; perhaps D is TRDD2 or TRDD3 (5 bases each). V was pared by 3 bases and J by 5 bases, with 34 bases between. Looked up from germline, CDR1 is TSWWSYY and CDR2 is QGS. This CDR3 spans 21 amino acids. Here the CDR3 reads CALGDSVPYIWDHYQPDKLIF. The CDR3 region has the DNA TGTGCTCTTGGGGATTCCGTCCCCTACATCTGGGACCATTACCAACCTGATAAACTCATCTTT.

About this clone: TCRdb's protein for this DNA is that of a much larger clone and differs from the translation at residue 5, likely a read error; the protein shown is the DNA translation. This chain links TRDV1 with TRDJ1; 10 bases are a match to TRDD3. This CDR3 comprises 20 residues. The V gene end was trimmed by 4 bases and the J gene end by 0 bases; junction bases not matched to a gene: 17. Germline CDR1 TSWWSYY, CDR2 QGS. CDR3 in DNA: TGTGCTCTTGGGGGCCAGTTTCCTGCGTGGGGGATACATTACACCGATAAACTCATCTTT. It yields the protein CALGGQFPAWGIHYTDKLIF.

This clone was recorded many times. Other DNA sequences within the sample encode an identical CDR3. Written as DNA, the CDR3 is TGTGCTCTTGGGGAACTAAGGCTAGAAGGCATGGGTCTGGGGGATACAGACACCGATAAACTCATCTTT. Translation: CALGELRLEGMGLGDTDTDKLIF. The V call is TRDV1, the J call TRDJ1, with 11 bases matching TRDD3. V gave up 0 bases and J gave up 0 bases; unmatched junction bases: 21. This CDR3 has 23 residues. From germline, CDR1 is TSWWSYY and CDR2 QGS.

This clone was counted a few times. TCRdb pairs this DNA with a much larger clone's protein that differs at residue 6, likely a read error; the protein shown was translated from the DNA. The V gene is TRDV1, the J gene TRDJ1; tentative D call: TRDD3 (7 bases). The V gene's germline CDR1 is TSWWSYY and CDR2 QGS. The V gene lost 2 bases and the J gene lost 7 bases, with 35 bases spanning the gap. The CDR3 is 21 amino acids. The CDR3 protein is CALGEVKRGLPWTGDTVKLIF. CDR3 nucleotide sequence: TGTGCTCTTGGGGAAGTAAAACGCGGCCTTCCCTGGACTGGGGACACGGTTAAACTCATCTTT.

This clone occurred many times. A far larger clone is off by one base, so a read error is likely. Other nucleotide sequences from this sample produce the same CDR3. The V and J genes are TRDV1 and TRDJ1, with 8 bases matching TRDD3. CDR1 and CDR2 (germline): TSWWSYY, QGS. This CDR3 spans 22 amino acids. CDR3 coding DNA: TGTGCTCTTGAGGCCCCGCCGTCCCATACTGGGGGCCGACAACTGTACACTGATAAACTCATCTTT. This translates into CALEAPPSHTGGRQLYTDKLIF.

Comment on this clone: The protein given by TCRdb reflects a much larger clone and differs at residue 5 from this DNA's translation, likely from a read error; the protein shown is the DNA's translation. The chain links TRDV1 to TRDJ1; 12 nucleotides align to TRDD3. There are 17 residues in the CDR3. The ends lost 4 bases at V and 10 bases at J; junction bases unmatched: 16. Germline CDR1 and CDR2: TSWWSYY and QGS. The CDR3 loop is CALGGEGLLGDTIRLIF. CDR3 nucleotides: TGTGCTCTTGGGGGAGAGGGTCTACTGGGGGATACCATAAGACTCATCTTT.

This clone was observed many times. A read error likely explains why the TCRdb protein, taken from a much larger clone, differs from this DNA's translation at residue 7; the protein shown is translated from the DNA. The genes are TRDV1 and TRDJ1; D is unclear. Trimming removed 5 bases at V and 4 bases at J, with 20 bases between. The CDR3 consists of 16 residues. The germline V gene has CDR1 TSWWSYY and CDR2 QGS. In DNA form, the CDR3 reads TGTGCTCTTGGGATAAGACTCGTTAGGAACGGCGATAAACTCATCTTT. It codes for CALGIRLVRNGDKLIF.

Worth noting for this clone: A far larger clone lies a single base away; this is likely a read error. In the same sample, other DNA sequences code for this CDR3. The chain carries TRDV1 and TRDJ1; no definite D call. No J gene is reported in TCRdb; it was inferred here by comparing the DNA with germline. This CDR3 has 21 residues. V lost 1 base and J lost 0, with 27 bases in between. Germline V gives CDR1 TSWWSYY, CDR2 QGS. The CDR3 loop reads CALGEPPLHVRGTLYTDKLIF. CDR3 coding DNA: TGTGCTCTTGGGGAACCCCCCTTACACGTACGGGGTACATTATACACCGATAAACTCATCTTT.

A note on this clone: The protein held in TCRdb is that of a much larger clone and does not match this DNA's translation at residue 4, likely because of a read error; the protein shown is translated from the DNA. The chain uses TRDV2 and TRDJ3; D unclear. CDR1 GEAIGNYY and CDR2 EKD come from the germline V gene. CDR3 length: 35 residues. V dropped 6 bases and J dropped 0 bases, with 68 bases sitting between them. The CDR3 protein is CACNPPRLCHGKEYTLARILWIQSISSWDTRQMFF. As DNA, the CDR3 is TGTGCCTGTAACCCCCCGCGGTTGTGCCACGGCAAAGAATACACCTTGGCCAGGATTCTGTGGATTCAATCCATTAGCTCCTGGGACACCCGACAGATGTTTTTC.

Only a few counts were recorded for this clone. TCRdb's entry gives the protein of a much larger clone, which mismatches this DNA's translation at residue 16, likely from a read error; the protein reported here is translated from the DNA. The rearrangement uses TRDV1 and TRDJ1; 13 nucleotides line up with TRDD3. Because TCRdb records no J gene, it was assigned here through a match of the DNA to germline. With 3 bases clipped from V and 2 bases from J, the junction kept 21 bases outside the gene matches. From germline, CDR1 is TSWWSYY and CDR2 QGS. The length of the CDR3 is 22 residues. CDR3 sequence reads: CALGDLILQLLLGDTRTDKLIF. CDR3 coding DNA: TGTGCTCTTGGGGACCTTATCCTTCAACTTCTACTGGGGGATACGAGGACCGATAAACTCATCTTT.

As regards this clone: Different DNA sequences within this sample yield the same CDR3. The chain recombines TRDV1 with TRDJ1, with a tentative D call TRDD3 (9 bases). V was cut by 0 bases and J by 0 bases, with 32 bases left in between. Germline CDR1 and CDR2: TSWWSYY and QGS. The CDR3 totals 23 residues. The CDR3: CALGELPYFLPGGYWVYTDKLIF. The DNA for the CDR3 is TGTGCTCTTGGGGAACTGCCCTACTTCCTACCCGGGGGATACTGGGTTTACACCGATAAACTCATCTTT.

There are many counts of this clone. The protein that TCRdb holds for this DNA derives from a much larger clone and differs from the translated DNA at residue 18, which likely indicates a read error; the protein shown here is translated from the DNA. The CDR3 is CALGGQIVLGDRKSDKLTF. The DNA of the CDR3 is TGTGCTCTTGGGGGACAAATAGTCCTGGGGGATAGGAAATCCGATAAACTCACCTTT. The rearrangement joins TRDV1 to TRDJ1; the match to TRDD3 covers 10 bases. Germline lookup yields CDR1 TSWWSYY and CDR2 QGS. This CDR3 is 19 amino acids long.

About this clone itself: This may be a read error: a much more frequent sequence differs by one nucleotide. Other DNA sequences in the same sample also yield this CDR3. Written as DNA, the CDR3 is TGTGCTCTTGGGGAACTAGTAGGGATGTACCGACACGCCCCAGTACTGGGGGATACTACCGATAAACTCATCTTC. Its protein product is CALGELVGMYRHAPVLGDTTDKLIF. The chain employs TRDV1 and TRDJ1; 12 bases agree with TRDD3. There are 25 residues in the CDR3. Germline V gene data show CDR1 as TSWWSYY and CDR2 as QGS.